A single sample is the source of the 24 T cell receptor beta chains below, sequenced in a study of blood T cell repertoires in COVID-19. Assay used: immunoSEQ multiplex PCR; TCRdb lists only in-frame clones, some missing. The table shows more than 300,000 clones, with roughly 86% occurring only once. The sequenced sample was PBMCs or T cells enriched from blood (not recorded which). All receptors derive from a man in his forties in a cohort exposed to, infected with or recovered from COVID-19 (not recorded which).

CDR3 DNA: TGTGCCAGCAGCTTGGCCAGCGGGAGATCGGTCAACAATGAGCAGTTCTTC. The encoded protein is CASSLASGRSVNNEQFF. This chain uses TRBV7-9 with TRBJ2-1; TRBD2 matches at 8 bases. V lost 3 bases to trimming and J lost 5 bases; unmatched junction nucleotides: 12. This CDR3 has 17 residues. Germline CDR1 is SEHNR and CDR2 is FQNEAQ (reference sequence).

The genes are TRBV30 and TRBJ2-7, with D maybe TRBD1 (5 bases). CDR3 size: 12 residues. Trimming removed 3 bases from V and 0 bases from J, with 6 bases in between. Germline V gene lookup returns CDR1 GTSNPN and CDR2 SVGIG (reference sequence). The CDR3 loop reads CAWSRDSYEQYF. The CDR3 DNA follows: TGTGCCTGGAGCAGGGACTCCTACGAGCAGTACTTC.

This clone was counted only a few times. J is TRBJ1-2 and V is TRBV6-5, with D possibly matching TRBD1 (6 bases). The CDR3 has 14 residues. The germline V gene has CDR1 MNHEY and CDR2 SVGAGI. Trimming pared 5 bases from V and 9 bases from J, leaving 19 bases between. As DNA, the CDR3 is TGTGCCAGCAGTCCCCCCGGGCAGGGGAGTCGCTACACCTTC. It specifies CASSPPGQGSRYTF.

The rearrangement joins TRBV10-2 to TRBJ2-7, with 7 bases that match TRBD2. The CDR3 covers 14 residues. In germline, CDR1 is WSHSY, CDR2 SAAADI. Unmatched junction bases numbered 7, after V lost 4 bases and J lost 4 bases. The CDR3 sequence is CASSGTSLLYEQYF. The CDR3 region has the DNA TGCGCCAGCAGTGGGACTAGTCTCTTGTACGAGCAGTACTTC.

The chain is built from TRBV3-1 (or the pseudogene TRBV3-2) and TRBJ2-1, with 9 bases fitting TRBD2. This CDR3 comprises 17 residues. Germline V gene sequence: CDR1 LGHDT, CDR2 YNNKEL (reference sequence). V lost 4 bases and J lost 8; bases outside the gene matches: 15. Written as DNA, the CDR3 is TGTGCCAGCAGCCGCTACTCGGGACTAGCAGGAGCCTATGAGCAGTTCTTC. It encodes CASSRYSGLAGAYEQFF.

As for this clone: This specimen includes other DNA sequences encoding the same CDR3. The chain couples TRBV7-8 to TRBJ2-7; 8 bases fit TRBD1. V shed 2 bases, J shed 5 bases, and the junction held 17 bases outside the gene matches. Germline CDR1 reads SGHVS; CDR2 reads FQNEAQ. The CDR3 is made up of 18 amino acids. This CDR3 reads CASSLTPWPRDRGHEQYF. CDR3 sequence (DNA): TGTGCCAGCAGCTTAACCCCCTGGCCCCGCGACAGGGGCCACGAGCAGTACTTC. The full variable domain, rest sourced from reference TRBV7-8 and TRBJ2-7, is GAGVSQSPRYKVAKRGQDVALRCDPISGHVSLFWYQQALGQGPEFLTYFQNEAQLDKSGLPSDRFFAERPEGSVSTLKIQRTQQEDSAVYLCASSLTPWPRDRGHEQYFGPGTRLTVT.

The chain is built from TRBV18 and TRBJ2-1; D gene uncertain. Trimming stripped 6 bases from V and 7 bases from J, with 13 bases between. The CDR3 is 13 residues long. From germline, CDR1 is KGHSH and CDR2 LQKENI. DNA for the CDR3: TGTGCCAGCTCCGAATCATCTAGTAATGAGCAGTTCTTC. Translated: CASSESSSNEQFF.

Remarks on this clone: This sample also contains other DNA sequences that code for the same CDR3. This rearrangement joins TRBV28 to TRBJ1-3; 8 bases agree with TRBD1. With 6 bases clipped from V and 4 bases from J, the junction kept 5 bases outside the gene matches. The CDR3 is 14 residues long. From germline, CDR1 is MDHEN and CDR2 SYDVKM. CDR3 nucleotide sequence: TGTGCCAGCAGAGGACAGGGTGACGGAAACACCATATATTTT. It translates to CASRGQGDGNTIYF.

CDR3 DNA sequence: TGTGCCATCAGTGTCATAGCGGGAGGGCCTGAGGAGACCCAGTACTTC. Translation: CAISVIAGGPEETQYF. V is TRBV10-3 and J is TRBJ2-5, with 11 positions matching TRBD2. In germline, CDR1 is ENHRY, CDR2 SYGVKD. The CDR3 is made up of 16 amino acids. V trimming: 4 bases; J trimming: 5 bases; junction bases outside the gene matches: 9.

In its sample, this clone was seen a few times. The rearrangement links TRBV5-5 to TRBJ2-7; 13 nucleotides line up with TRBD2. V trimming: 2 bases; J trimming: 1 base; junction bases outside the gene matches: 6. Germline V lookup: CDR1 SGHKS, CDR2 YYEKEE (reference sequence). The CDR3 totals 17 residues. This chain's CDR3 is CASSFGVGLAGSYEQYF. The CDR3 DNA reads as TGTGCCAGCAGCTTTGGGGTGGGACTAGCGGGATCCTACGAGCAGTACTTC. Looking up the rest from reference TRBV5-5 and TRBJ2-7 gives the full variable domain: DAGVTQSPTHLIKTRGQQVTLRCSPISGHKSVSWYQQVLGQGPQFIFQYYEKEERGRGNFPDRFSARQFPNYSSELNVNALLLGDSALYLCASSFGVGLAGSYEQYFGPGTRLTVT.

The chain joins TRBV27 to TRBJ2-7; 7 bases are shared with TRBD1. V shed 8 bases and J 0 bases; nucleotides not matched to a gene: 7. CDR3 length: 14 amino acids. Germline assignment: CDR1 MNHEY and CDR2 SMNVEV (reference sequence). CDR3 amino acids: CASGDSQSSYEQYF. DNA of the CDR3: TGTGCCAGCGGGGACAGTCAGAGCTCCTACGAGCAGTACTTC.

This rearrangement joins TRBV28 to TRBJ1-4; possibly TRBD1 for D (5 bases). Germline V gene data show CDR1 as MDHEN and CDR2 as SYDVKM. The CDR3 spans 16 residues. The V end lost 6 bases, the J end lost 7 bases, and 21 bases lay between the germline ends. In DNA, the CDR3 is TGTGCCAGCAGCTCCCCTAAGCGGGGGGGGGTTGAAAAACTGTTTTTT. Protein sequence: CASSSPKRGGVEKLFF.

This chain connects TRBV6-5 to TRBJ2-7; 10 nucleotides line up with TRBD1. The germline gives CDR1 MNHEY, CDR2 SVGAGI. Trimming cost V 6 bases and J 3 bases; bases outside gene matches: 8. The CDR3 has 15 amino acids. This CDR3 is CASSRPGQGLYEQYF. The CDR3 coding sequence is TGTGCCAGCAGCCGACCGGGACAGGGGCTCTACGAGCAGTACTTC.

V and J are TRBV3-1 (or the pseudogene TRBV3-2) and TRBJ2-7; TRBD2 aligns across 13 bases. This CDR3 contains 17 residues. V shed 6 bases, J shed 3 bases, and the junction held 11 bases outside the gene matches. Germline CDR1 and CDR2: LGHDT and YNNKEL (reference sequence). In nucleotides, the CDR3 is TGTGCCAGCAGTCACCCCATTGGGACTAGCGGGAACTACGAGCAGTACTTC. Translation gives CASSHPIGTSGNYEQYF.

The chain uses TRBV6-5 and TRBJ1-1; no clear D gene. Germline V gives CDR1 MNHEY, CDR2 SVGAGI. Trimming left V 6 bases short and J 0 bases short, with 8 bases between. The CDR3 covers 13 residues. CDR3 loop: CASRSGLNTEAFF. CDR3 sequence (DNA): TGTGCCAGCAGAAGCGGACTGAACACTGAAGCTTTCTTT.

The chain couples TRBV7-6 to TRBJ2-1; D is possibly TRBD2 (6 bases). Per germline, CDR1 SGHVS and CDR2 FNYEAQ. V was cut by 3 bases and J by 5 bases, with 17 bases left in between. The CDR3 sequence is 16 residues long. The CDR3 spells CASSFTRGSADNEQFF. The CDR3 DNA reads TGTGCCAGCAGCTTCACTCGGGGGTCAGCAGACAATGAGCAGTTCTTC.

The chain uses TRBV28 and TRBJ2-7; 9 positions agree with TRBD2. CDR3 length equals 15 residues. Germline V gene lookup returns CDR1 MDHEN and CDR2 SYDVKM. The trim removed 7 bases at V and 5 bases at J, leaving 12 bases unmatched. CDR3 loop: CASIYSGSRNNEQYF. The CDR3 DNA follows: TGTGCCAGCATTTATAGCGGGAGTAGAAATAACGAGCAGTACTTC.

V usage is TRBV6-5 and J usage is TRBJ2-5; 7 nucleotides match TRBD2. The V gene end was trimmed by 6 bases and the J gene end by 2 bases; junction bases not matched to a gene: 6. This CDR3 comprises 14 residues. Germline-derived CDR1 and CDR2 are MNHEY and SVGAGI. The CDR3 nucleotides read TGTGCCAGCAGCTCTCCGGGGGGTCAAGAGACCCAGTACTTC. This gives the protein CASSSPGGQETQYF.

This clone was seen a few times. V usage is TRBV5-1 and J usage is TRBJ2-1; 10 positions agree with TRBD2. Germline trimming cut 4 bases from V and 6 bases from J; bases unmatched to any gene: 10. Per germline, CDR1 SGHRS and CDR2 YFSETQ. The CDR3 extends over 16 amino acids. CDR3 nucleotides: TGCGCCAGCAGCCTATGGGGAGCGGGAGGGGTCAATGAGCAGTTCTTC. It specifies CASSLWGAGGVNEQFF.

The table lists this clone with a count of one. The J gene is TRBJ2-6, the V gene TRBV28; the match to TRBD1 covers 7 bases. Germline CDR1 reads MDHEN; CDR2 reads SYDVKM. This CDR3 has 15 residues. V was pared by 7 bases and J by 2 bases, with 5 bases of the junction left unmatched. The CDR3 sequence is CASITQGAGANVLTF. CDR3 nucleotides: TGTGCCAGCATCACCCAGGGGGCTGGGGCCAACGTCCTGACTTTC.

V gene TRBV7-9 combines with J gene TRBJ1-4, with a weak D call TRBD1 (5 bases). The CDR3 totals 15 residues. CDR1 is SEHNR and CDR2 is FQNEAQ in the germline V gene (reference sequence). Deletions cut 4 bases from V and 7 bases from J, with 16 bases between. The CDR3 bases are TGTGCCAGCAGCTCCTTCGGGGGGAATCGTGAAAAACTGTTTTTT. It encodes CASSSFGGNREKLFF.

This chain links TRBV13 with TRBJ2-2; tentatively, D is TRBD1 (6 bases). CDR1 is PRHDT and CDR2 is FYEKMQ in the germline V gene (reference sequence). V was clipped by 4 bases and J by 0 bases, with 9 bases between them. The CDR3 is 15 amino acids. CDR3 in amino acids: CASSSDSANTGELFF. DNA for the CDR3: TGTGCCAGCAGCTCGGACAGCGCGAACACCGGGGAGCTGTTTTTT.

The rearrangement uses TRBV18 and TRBJ2-1; no reliable D call. Germline values: CDR1 KGHSH, CDR2 LQKENI. V was pared by 3 bases and J by 8 bases, with 11 bases between. The CDR3 is 13 residues long. The CDR3 DNA reads TGTGCCAGCTCACCGCCACTCCGGGATGAGCAGTTCTTC. Translation gives CASSPPLRDEQFF.

The genes are TRBV18 and TRBJ1-2, with 7 bases lining up with TRBD1. Germline V gene data show CDR1 as KGHSH and CDR2 as LQKENI. The CDR3 covers 12 residues. The J segment lost 6 bases and the V segment lost 6 bases, leaving 4 bases of the junction unmatched. CDR3 in DNA: TGTGCCAGCTCGGCAGGGGGTGATGGCTACACCTTC. Translation: CASSAGGDGYTF.